The following is a TCR beta chain sequence with its context. Its antigen is still unknown. This CDR3 contains 16 residues. Per germline, CDR1 SGHNT and CDR2 YYREEE (reference sequence). V was shortened by 4 bases and J by 3 bases, with 17 bases between the two germline ends. The record originates from a study of Ad26.COV2.S vaccination and SARS-CoV-2 variants. Turning to the study itself: Donor had been placed in the Ad26.COV2.S arm of the COV1001 trial.

Study-wide findings and caveats: Vaccine recipients surpassed placebo recipients in spike-specific TCR breadth. Following vaccination, spike-specific CD8+ and CD4+ T cell responses reportedly exhibited substantial breadth.

Treatment of the sample: 15 to 20 received Ad26.COV2.S at low or high dose, single or two shots; about 5 received placebo; per-sample allocation not given. The investigators took samples on day 63 after the first vaccine or placebo injection. Boston supplied an adult donor aged 18-55 years. Only in-frame clones appear in the TCRdb table, and some are missing; sequencing was by immunoSEQ multiplex PCR. Seen here are roughly 500,000 clones, nearly 90% observed once, and the top ten hold around 2.6%. This sequence joins TRBV5-4 and TRBJ2-1; D is possibly TRBD1 (5 bases). This material consisted of peripheral blood, taken in a trial of Ad26.COV2.S vaccine versus placebo. The origin of this receptor is a person between 18 and 59 years old who received the Ad26.COV2.S COVID-19 vaccine or a placebo. The CDR3 sequence is CASSGNQGKFYNEQFF. The CDR3 DNA reads as TGTGCCAGCAGCGGTAACCAGGGAAAGTTCTACAATGAGCAGTTCTTC.